This T cell receptor (beta chain) stems from a study of STAT5B mutations in CD4+ large granular lymphocyte leukemia. Study details: Among healthy controls, a particular HLA allele went with more CDR3 'QG' motifs. Study-level findings and limits: Main leukemic clonotypes were patient-specific, but around 25% appeared at low frequency elsewhere.

This clone appeared a few times. What it binds is unknown. V gave up 6 bases and J gave up 2 bases, with 10 bases separating them. Looked up from germline, CDR1 is SGHDT and CDR2 is YYEEEE. This CDR3 is built from 13 residues. Generated by immunoSEQ multiplex PCR, the TCRdb table keeps only in-frame clones and is missing some. There are approximately 27,000 clones in the sample; 80% to 85% occur only once, and about 0.35% lies in the top ten. This TCR was recovered from a human donor in good health. V usage is TRBV5-6 and J usage is TRBJ2-3; tentatively, D is TRBD1 (5 bases). Material: CD4+ T cells from blood buffy coats. CDR3 sequence: CASTGPITDTQYF. The CDR3 nucleotides read TGTGCCAGCACAGGGCCTATCACAGATACGCAGTATTTT.